These T cell receptor beta chains were read from a single sample in a study of blood T cell repertoires in COVID-19. This table comes from immunoSEQ multiplex PCR, and its TCRdb copy is limited to in-frame clones, with some not included. The data show 300,000 to 450,000 clones, about 88% seen once. The sequenced material came from PBMCs or T cells enriched from blood (not recorded which). The receptor source for this set is a woman in her twenties or thirties who had been exposed to COVID-19. Both conserved end residues are part of each CDR3. The D gene is left open where the match is weak. Clone size is stated in some rows and not others, as once, few, many or a class when expanded.

cdr3_length: 14
j_call: TRBJ2-3
clone_size: .
v_call: TRBV7-9
d_call: .
cdr3_aa: CASSLDISTDTQYF
cdr3_nt: TGTGCCAGCAGCTTAGATATAAGCACAGATACGCAGTATTTT

cdr3_length: 14
j_call: TRBJ1-1
clone_size: .
v_call: TRBV6-5
d_call: TRBD1
cdr3_aa: CASSSSQGGTEAFF
cdr3_nt: TGTGCCAGCAGTTCCTCACAGGGGGGTACTGAAGCTTTCTTT

cdr3_length: 15
j_call: TRBJ1-5
clone_size: .
v_call: TRBV5-1
d_call: .
cdr3_aa: CASSIGSGSNQPQHF
cdr3_nt: TGCGCCAGCAGCATCGGTTCGGGGAGCAATCAGCCCCAGCATTTT

cdr3_length: 18
j_call: TRBJ2-1
clone_size: .
v_call: TRBV11-3
d_call: TRBD2
cdr3_aa: CASSFGLAGGNSYNEQFF
cdr3_nt: TGTGCCAGCAGCTTTGGGCTAGCGGGAGGGAATTCCTACAATGAGCAGTTCTTC

cdr3_length: 16
j_call: TRBJ1-6
clone_size: .
v_call: TRBV3-1/TRBV3-2
d_call: TRBD1
cdr3_aa: CASSQYTGQGGSPLHF
cdr3_nt: TGTGCCAGCAGCCAGTACACGGGACAGGGAGGATCACCCCTCCACTTT

cdr3_length: 13
j_call: TRBJ1-1
clone_size: .
v_call: TRBV28
d_call: .
cdr3_aa: CASSFRGSGEAFF
cdr3_nt: TGTGCCAGCAGTTTCAGAGGTTCGGGTGAAGCTTTCTTT

cdr3_length: 18
j_call: TRBJ2-3
clone_size: once
v_call: TRBV15
d_call: .
cdr3_aa: CATSRGYVRGAPRDTQYF
cdr3_nt: TGTGCCACCAGCAGAGGGTACGTCAGGGGAGCCCCTCGGGATACGCAGTATTTT

cdr3_length: 15
j_call: TRBJ1-6
clone_size: .
v_call: TRBV6-5
d_call: .
cdr3_aa: CASSLTGTPYSPLHF
cdr3_nt: TGTGCCAGCAGTTTAACGGGGACACCTTATTCACCCCTCCACTTT

cdr3_length: 16
j_call: TRBJ2-7
clone_size: .
v_call: TRBV18
d_call: TRBD2
cdr3_aa: CASSPGRASGSYEQYF
cdr3_nt: TGTGCCAGCTCACCCGGCCGCGCTAGCGGGAGCTACGAGCAGTACTTC

cdr3_length: 16
j_call: TRBJ2-2
clone_size: .
v_call: TRBV5-1
d_call: TRBD2
cdr3_aa: CASSWGTSGRTGELFF
cdr3_nt: TGCGCCAGCAGCTGGGGAACTAGCGGGAGAACCGGGGAGCTGTTTTTT

cdr3_length: 15
j_call: TRBJ2-2
clone_size: .
v_call: TRBV3-1/TRBV3-2
d_call: .
cdr3_aa: CASSQGGGSHGELFF
cdr3_nt: TGTGCCAGCAGCCAAGGTGGAGGGAGCCACGGGGAGCTGTTTTTT

cdr3_length: 19
j_call: TRBJ1-1
clone_size: .
v_call: TRBV15
d_call: TRBD1
cdr3_aa: CATSRDFRQGASMNTEAFF
cdr3_nt: TGTGCCACCAGCAGAGATTTTAGACAGGGGGCCAGCATGAACACTGAAGCTTTCTTT

cdr3_length: 13
j_call: TRBJ2-7
clone_size: .
v_call: TRBV19
d_call: .
cdr3_aa: CASSIVAEGEQYF
cdr3_nt: TGTGCCAGTAGTATAGTTGCAGAGGGCGAGCAGTACTTC

cdr3_length: 16
j_call: TRBJ2-5
clone_size: .
v_call: TRBV1
d_call: .
cdr3_aa: CTSSQELAGYQETQYF
cdr3_nt: TGCACCAGCAGCCAAGAGCTAGCGGGGTACCAAGAGACCCAGTACTTC

cdr3_length: 14
j_call: TRBJ2-7
clone_size: .
v_call: TRBV27
d_call: TRBD1
cdr3_aa: CASSLEGQFYEQYF
cdr3_nt: TGTGCCAGCAGTCTAGAGGGACAGTTCTACGAGCAGTACTTC

cdr3_length: 15
j_call: TRBJ2-2
clone_size: once
v_call: TRBV6-5
d_call: .
cdr3_aa: CASSLPAANTGELFF
cdr3_nt: TGTGCCAGCAGCCTGCCGGCGGCGAACACCGGGGAGCTGTTTTTT

cdr3_length: 11
j_call: TRBJ1-1
clone_size: .
v_call: TRBV5-1
d_call: .
cdr3_aa: CASSLNREAFF
cdr3_nt: TGCGCCAGCAGCTTGAACAGAGAAGCTTTCTTT

cdr3_length: 16
j_call: TRBJ1-3
clone_size: .
v_call: TRBV19
d_call: .
cdr3_aa: CASRPRTANSGNTIYF
cdr3_nt: TGTGCCAGTAGGCCCAGGACAGCGAACTCTGGAAACACCATATATTTT

cdr3_length: 15
j_call: TRBJ1-4
clone_size: few
v_call: TRBV5-1
d_call: TRBD1
cdr3_aa: CASSETGGPNEKLFF
cdr3_nt: TGCGCCAGCAGCGAAACAGGGGGACCTAATGAAAAACTGTTTTTT

cdr3_length: 15
j_call: TRBJ2-1
clone_size: .
v_call: TRBV6-2/TRBV6-3
d_call: TRBD2
cdr3_aa: CASSYGGWGGNEQFF
cdr3_nt: TGTGCCAGCAGTTACGGAGGTTGGGGGGGCAATGAGCAGTTCTTC

cdr3_length: 17
j_call: TRBJ2-1
clone_size: .
v_call: TRBV7-6
d_call: TRBD2
cdr3_aa: CASSPFAGVGSPPLQFF
cdr3_nt: TGTGCCAGCAGCCCGTTTGCGGGAGTGGGCTCTCCCCCGTTGCAGTTCTTC

cdr3_length: 15
j_call: TRBJ1-5
clone_size: few
v_call: TRBV28
d_call: TRBD1
cdr3_aa: CASSFLTGSNQPQHF
cdr3_nt: TGTGCCAGCAGTTTCTTGACAGGGAGCAATCAGCCCCAGCATTTT

cdr3_length: 14
j_call: TRBJ1-5
clone_size: .
v_call: TRBV28
d_call: .
cdr3_aa: CASSFPTVLQPQHF
cdr3_nt: TGTGCCAGCAGTTTCCCCACGGTCCTCCAGCCCCAGCATTTT

cdr3_length: 16
j_call: TRBJ1-2
clone_size: .
v_call: TRBV7-9
d_call: .
cdr3_aa: CASSSTTVSENYGYTF
cdr3_nt: TGTGCCAGCAGCTCCACCACAGTCAGTGAAAACTATGGCTACACCTTC

cdr3_length: 15
j_call: TRBJ2-2
clone_size: .
v_call: TRBV5-1
d_call: .
cdr3_aa: CASSRIATNTGELFF
cdr3_nt: TGCGCCAGCAGCAGGATAGCGACAAACACCGGGGAGCTGTTTTTT

cdr3_length: 16
j_call: TRBJ1-1
clone_size: .
v_call: TRBV10-3
d_call: TRBD1
cdr3_aa: CAISVDRGRWNTEAFF
cdr3_nt: TGTGCCATCAGTGTGGACAGGGGACGCTGGAACACTGAAGCTTTCTTT

cdr3_length: 12
j_call: TRBJ1-1
clone_size: .
v_call: TRBV12-3/TRBV12-4
d_call: .
cdr3_aa: CASSFGGNEAFF
cdr3_nt: TGTGCCAGCAGTTTCGGGGGAAATGAAGCTTTCTTT

cdr3_length: 15
j_call: TRBJ1-6
clone_size: .
v_call: TRBV11-3
d_call: .
cdr3_aa: CASSLLRGSGSPLHF
cdr3_nt: TGTGCCAGCAGCTTACTCAGGGGCTCGGGATCACCCCTCCACTTT

cdr3_length: 13
j_call: TRBJ1-6
clone_size: .
v_call: TRBV28
d_call: .
cdr3_aa: CASSSGNNSPLHF
cdr3_nt: TGTGCCAGCAGTTCCGGGAATAATTCACCCCTCCACTTT

cdr3_length: 16
j_call: TRBJ2-7
clone_size: .
v_call: TRBV19
d_call: TRBD1
cdr3_aa: CASSPPDRGTSYEQYF
cdr3_nt: TGTGCCAGTAGTCCTCCGGACAGGGGCACCTCCTACGAGCAGTACTTC

cdr3_length: 12
j_call: TRBJ1-5
clone_size: .
v_call: TRBV7-9
d_call: .
cdr3_aa: CASSHGSQPQHF
cdr3_nt: TGTGCCAGCAGCCACGGTTCTCAGCCCCAGCATTTT

cdr3_length: 16
j_call: TRBJ1-3
clone_size: once
v_call: TRBV5-1
d_call: .
cdr3_aa: CASSLGPQGSGNTIYF
cdr3_nt: TGCGCCAGCAGCTTGGGGCCCCAGGGGTCCGGAAACACCATATATTTT

cdr3_length: 17
j_call: TRBJ2-7
clone_size: .
v_call: TRBV5-6
d_call: TRBD2
cdr3_aa: CASSLANSGRKRYEQYF
cdr3_nt: TGTGCCAGCAGCTTGGCCAATAGCGGGAGAAAGAGGTACGAGCAGTACTTC

cdr3_length: 15
j_call: TRBJ1-5
clone_size: .
v_call: TRBV4-2
d_call: TRBD1
cdr3_aa: CASSQDRGHGQPQHF
cdr3_nt: TGTGCCAGCAGCCAAGACAGGGGGCACGGGCAGCCCCAGCATTTT

cdr3_length: 15
j_call: TRBJ2-7
clone_size: few
v_call: TRBV3-1/TRBV3-2
d_call: TRBD2
cdr3_aa: CASSSHGLAAYEQYF
cdr3_nt: TGTGCCAGCAGCTCCCACGGACTAGCGGCCTACGAGCAGTACTTC

cdr3_length: 15
j_call: TRBJ2-3
clone_size: .
v_call: TRBV3-1/TRBV3-2
d_call: TRBD2
cdr3_aa: CASSQLAGYTDTQYF
cdr3_nt: TGTGCCAGCAGTCAACTAGCGGGTTACACAGATACGCAGTATTTT

cdr3_length: 18
j_call: TRBJ2-3
clone_size: .
v_call: TRBV24-1
d_call: TRBD1
cdr3_aa: CATSDAGTGARGTDTQYF
cdr3_nt: TGTGCCACCAGTGATGCCGGGACAGGGGCTCGAGGCACAGATACGCAGTATTTT